These T cell receptor beta chains were read from a single sample in a study of blood T cell repertoires in COVID-19. Libraries were prepared by immunoSEQ multiplex PCR; TCRdb keeps only in-frame clonotypes and omits some of them. The table lists around 480,000 clones, about 90% of them singletons. Material: PBMCs or T cells enriched from blood (not recorded which). Every receptor here comes from a woman younger than 30 who had recovered from COVID-19. Each CDR3 is given with its conserved first and last residue. A D gene is named only where the DNA matches it firmly. The size entry is marked missing in some rows and otherwise reads once, few, many or a size class.

V	J	D	size	CDR3	DNA
TRBV18	TRBJ2-7	TRBD1	-	CASSPGQEAYEQYF	TGTGCCAGCTCACCGGGACAGGAAGCCTACGAGCAGTACTTC
TRBV11-2	TRBJ2-3	TRBD1	-	CASSRTQGDQQDLDTQYF	TGTGCCAGCAGCCGGACCCAGGGGGACCAACAAGACTTAGATACGCAGTATTTT
TRBV5-1	TRBJ2-4	-	-	CASSSTGGGDIQYF	TGCGCCAGCAGCTCGACAGGTGGGGGCGACATTCAGTACTTC
TRBV6-5	TRBJ1-2	-	-	CASSDSDRLYGYTF	TGTGCCAGCAGCGACTCTGACAGGCTCTATGGCTACACCTTC
TRBV28	TRBJ1-2	-	-	CAVHRGNGYTF	TGTGCCGTCCACAGAGGGAACGGCTACACCTTC
TRBV11-2	TRBJ2-5	-	-	CASSLGAEETQYF	TGTGCCAGCAGCTTAGGAGCGGAAGAGACCCAGTACTTC
TRBV4-1	TRBJ1-2	-	-	CASSQVYPGARSGYTF	TGCGCCAGCAGCCAAGTATATCCAGGGGCGCGCAGTGGCTACACCTTC
TRBV19	TRBJ1-1	-	-	CASSRTEEGTFF	TGTGCCAGTAGTCGGACGGAGGAAGGAACTTTCTTT
TRBV5-1	TRBJ2-1	-	-	CASSLWATQNEQFF	TGCGCCAGCAGCTTGTGGGCTACCCAAAATGAGCAGTTCTTC
TRBV6-5	TRBJ2-4	-	-	CASKEGQAKNIQYF	TGTGCCAGCAAGGAAGGACAGGCCAAAAACATTCAGTACTTC
TRBV5-1	TRBJ2-7	TRBD2	-	CASSPRTSGGYEQYF	TGCGCCAGCAGCCCTCGGACTAGCGGCGGTTACGAGCAGTACTTC
TRBV2	TRBJ1-2	-	few	CASSESGVYGYTF	TGTGCCAGCAGTGAATCGGGAGTGTATGGCTACACCTTC
TRBV25-1	TRBJ2-3	TRBD2	-	CASSATLAGETDTQYF	TGTGCCAGCAGTGCGACACTAGCGGGGGAGACAGATACGCAGTATTTT
TRBV4-2	TRBJ1-6	-	-	CASSQGQDWFDNSPLHF	TGTGCCAGCAGCCAAGGACAGGACTGGTTCGATAATTCACCCCTCCACTTT
TRBV6-5	TRBJ2-5	TRBD2	-	CASSLAGGLETQYF	TGTGCCAGCAGTTTAGCGGGGGGGCTAGAGACCCAGTACTTC
TRBV7-2	TRBJ1-6	-	-	CASSPLAPQRVYYNSPLHF	TGTGCCAGCAGCCCCCTAGCCCCCCAGAGGGTGTATTATAATTCACCCCTCCACTTT
TRBV20-1	TRBJ1-2	-	few	CSASEGGNYGYTF	TGCAGTGCTAGTGAGGGGGGAAACTATGGCTACACCTTC
TRBV11-2	TRBJ1-5	-	-	CASSTTQNQPQHF	TGTGCCAGCAGCACGACACAGAATCAGCCCCAGCATTTT